A single TCR beta chain is shown here with its context. The antigen is undetermined. Treatment: some 20 received Ad26.COV2.S at low or high dose, single or two shots; 5 received placebo; per-sample allocation not given. The study sampled participants on day 63 after the first vaccine or placebo injection. The record originates from a study of Ad26.COV2.S vaccination and SARS-CoV-2 variants. Study summary: Donor allocation was to the COV1001 Ad26.COV2.S trial arm. Once or twice, 56 days apart, Ad26.COV2.S was delivered intramuscularly.

Notes on the study in general: It was found that vaccine and placebo recipients had similar non-spike TCR breadth. Once vaccination had occurred, spike-specific CD8+ and CD4+ T cell responses reportedly showed substantial breadth.

Trimming shortened V by 3 bases and J by 0 bases, and 12 bases separated the two germline ends. The CDR3 loop spans 16 amino acids. The germline CDR1 and CDR2 sequences are KGHSH and LQKENI. Data came from immunoSEQ multiplex PCR; TCRdb stores just in-frame clones and leaves some out. The sample consists of more than 400,000 clones, around 92% of them appearing once. The specimen was peripheral blood, collected in a trial of Ad26.COV2.S vaccine versus placebo. The source of this sequence is a person between 18 and 65 years old who received the Ad26.COV2.S COVID-19 vaccine or a placebo. The chain joins TRBV18 to TRBJ1-3, with D hard to call. The CDR3 here is CASSPFGRSSGNTIYF. CDR3 bases: TGTGCCAGCTCACCGTTTGGACGGAGCTCTGGAAACACCATATATTTT. Full variable domain (missing parts from reference TRBV18 and TRBJ1-3): NAGVMQNPRHLVRRRGQEARLRCSPMKGHSHVYWYRQLPEEGLKFMVYLQKENIIDESGMPKERFSAEFPKEGPSILRIQQVVRGDSAAYFCASSPFGRSSGNTIYFGEGSWLTVV.